This T cell receptor (beta chain) derives from a study of preoperative IRX-2 immunotherapy in early breast cancer. The table came from immunoSEQ multiplex PCR; TCRdb's copy has only in-frame clones and leaves some out. The sample yields roughly 43,000 clones, about 95% seen once. Treatment of the sample: preoperative locoregional IRX-2 cytokine immunotherapy. Samples came from a phase Ib trial of preoperative locoregional IRX-2 cytokine immunotherapy. V gave up 4 bases and J gave up 9 bases; unmatched junction bases: 8. Germline CDR1 LNHNV, CDR2 YYDKDF (reference sequence). The CDR3 is 13 residues long.

This rearrangement joins TRBV15 to TRBJ2-7, with 8 bases identical to TRBD1. This TCR was recovered from a human donor with breast cancer. The specimen was tumor tissue, collected after IRX-2 immunotherapy. DNA of the CDR3: TGTGCCACCAGCATAGGACAGGGAATCGGGCAGTACTTC. As protein: CATSIGQGIGQYF.